These 5 T cell receptor beta chains were all obtained from the same sample, sequenced in a study of long-term antiretroviral therapy in people with HIV. The assay used was immunoSEQ (version v3.0), run at survey level. Sequenced by immunoSEQ multiplex PCR; TCRdb stores in-frame clones only, minus some. The table has around 36,000 clones, 65% to 75% seen once. Specimen: unsorted PBMCs, collected 3 years after starting antiretroviral therapy. The receptors originated from a man aged 45-65 years with HIV.

This clone was observed once. This chain joins TRBV6-5 and TRBJ1-1; unclear D gene. Germline loops: CDR1 MNHEY, CDR2 SVGAGI. The CDR3 loop spans 16 amino acids. V lost 2 bases and J lost 5, with 18 bases in between. CDR3 loop: CASSYGGSGTGTEAFF. In DNA form, the CDR3 reads TGTGCCAGCAGTTACGGTGGCAGCGGCACGGGGACTGAAGCTTTCTTT.

V usage is TRBV10-2 and J usage is TRBJ1-1; no reliable D call. CDR1 and CDR2 (germline): WSHSY, SAAADI. The CDR3 runs 14 residues. The ends were cut back, 0 bases at V and 8 bases at J, with 13 bases in the middle. The CDR3 nucleotides are TGCGCCAGCAGTGAGTCAGTCGGATATAGGGAAGCTTTCTTT. This codes for CASSESVGYREAFF.

The CDR3: CASSLVDQQGSVAFF. The CDR3 coding sequence is TGTGCCAGCAGCTTAGTCGACCAACAGGGGTCTGTAGCTTTCTTT. The chain combines TRBV7-9 with TRBJ1-1; 7 bases align to TRBD1. V shed 1 base and J 10 bases; nucleotides not matched to a gene: 12. Germline V gene data show CDR1 as SEHNR and CDR2 as FQNEAQ (reference sequence). The CDR3 contains 15 residues.

The rearrangement links TRBV10-3 to TRBJ1-2, with 9 bases that match TRBD1. This CDR3 has 13 amino acids. V was pared by 8 bases and J by 3 bases, with 4 bases of the junction left unmatched. Germline V lookup: CDR1 ENHRY, CDR2 SYGVKD. The CDR3 DNA is TGTGCCATCCGACGGGACAGGGACTATGGCTACACCTTC. This codes for CAIRRDRDYGYTF.

The chain joins TRBV18 to TRBJ2-2; TRBD2 matches 9 bases. CDR1 KGHSH and CDR2 LQKENI come from the germline V gene. The V gene end was trimmed by 0 bases and the J gene end by 6 bases; junction bases not matched to a gene: 8. The CDR3 consists of 17 residues. CDR3 in DNA: TGTGCCAGCTCACCACCCGGCTTAGCGGGAGTAGCCGGGGAGCTGTTTTTT. It is translated as CASSPPGLAGVAGELFF.